One sample yielded the 9 T cell receptor beta chains listed below, sequenced in a study of blood T cell repertoires in COVID-19. Here immunoSEQ multiplex PCR was the method, and the copy in TCRdb shows in-frame clones only, minus some. The table shows some 380,000 clones, with 90% occurring only once. Sequenced: peripheral blood. These receptors were collected from a man aged 18 to 35 with active or convalescent COVID-19.

V gene TRBV5-4 combines with J gene TRBJ1-5; D gene ambiguous. The CDR3 is 12 residues long. Deletions cut 2 bases from V and 5 bases from J, with 5 bases between. CDR1 SGHNT and CDR2 YYREEE come from the germline V gene (reference sequence). CDR3 sequence reads: CASSFPDQPQHF. CDR3 sequence (DNA): TGTGCCAGCAGCTTCCCCGATCAGCCCCAGCATTTT.

V gene TRBV28 combines with J gene TRBJ1-2; TRBD1 agrees at 7 bases. This CDR3 is 15 amino acids long. CDR1 is MDHEN, CDR2 SYDVKM, per germline. The V segment lost 3 bases and the J segment 4 bases; nucleotides outside the gene matches: 8. The CDR3 nucleotides are TGTGCCAGCAGTTTTACAGGGGAAAGGAGCTATGGCTACACCTTC. Protein sequence: CASSFTGERSYGYTF.

V and J are TRBV7-2 and TRBJ1-2; TRBD1 might be the D (6 bases). CDR1 is SGHTA, CDR2 FQGNSA, per germline. Trimming pared 4 bases from V and 2 bases from J, leaving 11 bases between. This CDR3 region has 14 residues. CDR3 protein: CASSSDRRNYGYTF. CDR3 sequence (DNA): TGTGCCAGCAGCTCCGACAGGAGAAACTATGGCTACACCTTC.

The chain has TRBV4-3 and TRBJ1-4, with D hard to call. CDR3 length equals 14 residues. The V gene's germline CDR1 is LGHNA and CDR2 YSLEER. V shed 2 bases and J shed 5 bases, with 9 bases lying between them. The DNA for the CDR3 is TGCGCCAGCAGCCAAAATACGGGGAATGAAAAACTGTTTTTT. Translating gives CASSQNTGNEKLFF.

The chain employs TRBV7-3 and TRBJ2-1, with 7 bases that match TRBD2. Germline lookup yields CDR1 SGHTA and CDR2 FQGTGA. Germline trimming cut 5 bases from V and 4 bases from J; bases unmatched to any gene: 8. There are 15 residues in the CDR3. The CDR3 loop is CASSPGLGRYNEQFF. The CDR3 coding sequence is TGTGCCAGCAGCCCCGGACTAGGGCGATACAATGAGCAGTTCTTC. Full variable domain (outside the CDR3, taken from reference TRBV7-3 and TRBJ2-1): GAGVSQTPSNKVTEKGKYVELRCDPISGHTALYWYRQSLGQGPEFLIYFQGTGAADDSGLPNDRFFAVRPEGSVSTLKIQRTERGDSAVYLCASSPGLGRYNEQFFGPGTRLTVL.

V and J are TRBV20-1 and TRBJ2-1, with D tentatively TRBD2 (6 bases). The V gene lost 3 bases and the J gene lost 2 bases, with 17 bases spanning the gap. The germline V gene has CDR1 DFQATT and CDR2 SNEGSKA (reference sequence). The CDR3 is 16 residues long. The CDR3 DNA reads as TGCAGTGCTAGTGAGGAGGGACTTGAGGCCTACAATGAGCAGTTCTTC. Translating gives CSASEEGLEAYNEQFF.

The gene calls are TRBV11-2 and TRBJ2-7, with D possibly matching TRBD2 (7 bases). CDR1 is SGHAT, CDR2 FQNNGV, per germline. This CDR3 region has 14 residues. Trimming pared 5 bases from V and 3 bases from J, leaving 14 bases between. The CDR3 sequence is CASSAGARSYEQYF. Here the CDR3 DNA reads TGTGCCAGCAGCGCGGGGGCTAGGAGCTACGAGCAGTACTTC.

CDR3 nucleotide sequence: TGTGCCAGCAGTCCCCGTGGAGCTGGGGCCAACGTCCTGACTTTC. Translation: CASSPRGAGANVLTF. The chain carries TRBV28 and TRBJ2-6; no clear D. Trimming removed 5 bases from V and 2 bases from J, with 10 bases in between. The CDR3 totals 15 residues. In germline, CDR1 is MDHEN, CDR2 SYDVKM.

In its sample, this clone was seen once. V gene TRBV7-2 combines with J gene TRBJ1-2; weak D call: TRBD1 (6 bases). Trimming took off 7 bases at V and 5 bases at J, with 11 bases between the two ends. Per the germline V gene, CDR1 is SGHTA and CDR2 is FQGNSA. CDR3 length equals 12 residues. CDR3 region: CASTEGGYGYTF. Written as DNA, the CDR3 is TGTGCCAGCACCGAGGGGGGGTATGGCTACACCTTC.